This T cell receptor beta chain was retrieved from a study of blood T cell repertoires in COVID-19. Study-wide context: The origin of the acute and convalescent COVID-19 samples was the United States, Italy and Spain. PBMCs, B-cell-depleted T cells, or T cells provided the cDNA or gDNA that made up the material.

Original handling: Scientists estimated how many nucleated cells there were by amplifying reference gene primers. Assay used: immunoSEQ multiplex PCR; TCRdb lists only in-frame clones, some missing. Clone size and V and J calls were adopted from that table, with D and trimming inferred from the DNA. The table shows around 360,000 clones, with roughly 87% occurring only once. Recovered participants had two consecutive negative NP/OP PCR tests, healthcare professional clearance, or symptom resolution. This CDR3 has 16 amino acids. V lost 1 base, J lost 0 bases, and 4 bases stayed unmatched. Germline values: CDR1 MGHRA, CDR2 YSYEKL.

Source material: PBMCs or T cells enriched from blood (not recorded which). The origin of this receptor is a woman under 40 who had recovered from COVID-19. This rearrangement joins TRBV4-1 to TRBJ1-2; 8 bases map to TRBD1. Here the CDR3 reads CASSQGGGQANYGYTF. The DNA of the CDR3 is TGCGCCAGCAGCCAAGGCGGGGGACAGGCTAACTATGGCTACACCTTC.